The present T cell receptor beta chain was sequenced within a study of blood T cell repertoires in COVID-19. V lost 5 bases and J 5 bases, leaving 9 bases between the germline ends. The CDR3 runs 12 residues. Generated by immunoSEQ multiplex PCR, the TCRdb table keeps only in-frame clones and is missing some. This sample has 22,000 or so clones; about 89% occur once, and the top ten carry around 4%. This chain uses TRBV12-3 or TRBV12-4 with TRBJ1-2; D might be TRBD1 (6 bases). The sequenced sample consisted of peripheral blood. The clonotype originates from a human donor in a cohort sampled during active COVID-19. DNA for the CDR3: TGTGCCAGCAGTCGGACAGATTATGGCTACACCTTC. As protein: CASSRTDYGYTF.